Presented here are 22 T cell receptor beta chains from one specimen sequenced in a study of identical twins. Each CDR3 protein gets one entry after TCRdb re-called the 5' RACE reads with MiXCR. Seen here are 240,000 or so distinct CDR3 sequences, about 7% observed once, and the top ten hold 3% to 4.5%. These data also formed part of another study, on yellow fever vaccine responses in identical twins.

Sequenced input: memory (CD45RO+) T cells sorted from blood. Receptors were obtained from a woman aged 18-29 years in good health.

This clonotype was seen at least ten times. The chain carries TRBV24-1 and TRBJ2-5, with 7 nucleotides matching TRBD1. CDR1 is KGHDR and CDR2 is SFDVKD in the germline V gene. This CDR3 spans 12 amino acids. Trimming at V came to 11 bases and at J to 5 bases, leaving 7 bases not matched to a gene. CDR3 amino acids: CAKAGGEETQYF. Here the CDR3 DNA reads TGTGCCAAGGCAGGGGGTGAGGAGACCCAGTACTTC.

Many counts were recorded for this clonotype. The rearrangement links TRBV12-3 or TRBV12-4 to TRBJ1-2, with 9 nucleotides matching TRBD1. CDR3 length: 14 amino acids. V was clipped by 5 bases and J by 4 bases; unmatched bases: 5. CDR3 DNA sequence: TGTGCCAGCAGTCAAGGGACAGGGTTCTATGGCTACACCTTC. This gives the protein CASSQGTGFYGYTF.

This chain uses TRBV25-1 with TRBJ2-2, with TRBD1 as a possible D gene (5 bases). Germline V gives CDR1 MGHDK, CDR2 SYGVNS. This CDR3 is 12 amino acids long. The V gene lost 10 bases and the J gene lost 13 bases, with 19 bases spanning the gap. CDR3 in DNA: TGTGCCACCAAACTCGGCAGGGCAAGGCTGTTTTTT. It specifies CATKLGRARLFF.

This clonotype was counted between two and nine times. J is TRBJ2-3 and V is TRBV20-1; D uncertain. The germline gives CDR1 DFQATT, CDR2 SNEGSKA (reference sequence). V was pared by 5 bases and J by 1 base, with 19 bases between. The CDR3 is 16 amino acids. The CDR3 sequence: CSASPPHLTGTDTQYF. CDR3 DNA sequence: TGCAGTGCTTCCCCCCCCCACCTCACAGGCACAGATACGCAGTATTTT.

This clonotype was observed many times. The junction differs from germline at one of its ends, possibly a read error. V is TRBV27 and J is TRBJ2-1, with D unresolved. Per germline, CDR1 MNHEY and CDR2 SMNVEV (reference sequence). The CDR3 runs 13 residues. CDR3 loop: CASSLVGNNEQFF. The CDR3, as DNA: TGTGCCAGCAGTTTGGTGGGGAACAATGAGCAGTTCTTT.

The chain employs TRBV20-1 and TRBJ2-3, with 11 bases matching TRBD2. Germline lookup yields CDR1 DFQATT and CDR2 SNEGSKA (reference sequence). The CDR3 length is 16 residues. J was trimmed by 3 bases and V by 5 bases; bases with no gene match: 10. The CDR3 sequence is CSASRVAGGGTDTQYF. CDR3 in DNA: TGCAGTGCTTCCCGGGTAGCGGGGGGGGGGACAGATACGCAGTATTTT.

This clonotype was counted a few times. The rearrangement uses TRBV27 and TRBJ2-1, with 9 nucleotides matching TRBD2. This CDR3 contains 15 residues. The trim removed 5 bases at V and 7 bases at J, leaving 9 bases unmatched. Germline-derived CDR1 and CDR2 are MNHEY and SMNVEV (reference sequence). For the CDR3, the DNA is TGTGCCAGCAGTGCCTGGGGACTAGCCTGGAATGAGCAGTTCTTC. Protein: CASSAWGLAWNEQFF.

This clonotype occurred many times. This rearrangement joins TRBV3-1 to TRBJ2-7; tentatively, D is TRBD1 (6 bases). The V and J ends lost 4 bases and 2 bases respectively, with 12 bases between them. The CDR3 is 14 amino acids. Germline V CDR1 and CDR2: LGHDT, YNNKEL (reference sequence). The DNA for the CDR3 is TGTGCCAGCAGCCCCCAGACAGGTCCCTACGAGCAGTACTTC. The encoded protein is CASSPQTGPYEQYF.

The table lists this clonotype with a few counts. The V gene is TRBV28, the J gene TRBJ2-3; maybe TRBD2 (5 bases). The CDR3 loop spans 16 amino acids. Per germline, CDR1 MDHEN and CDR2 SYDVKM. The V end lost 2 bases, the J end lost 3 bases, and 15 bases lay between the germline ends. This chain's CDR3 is CASSLPVRRGTDTQYF. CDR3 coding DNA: TGTGCCAGCAGTTTACCAGTTCGGAGAGGGACAGATACGCAGTATTTT.

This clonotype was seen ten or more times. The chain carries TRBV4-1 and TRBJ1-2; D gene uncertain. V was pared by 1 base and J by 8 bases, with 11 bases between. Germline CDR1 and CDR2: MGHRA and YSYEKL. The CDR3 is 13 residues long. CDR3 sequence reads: CASSQVGLWGYTF. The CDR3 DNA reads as TGCGCCAGCAGCCAAGTGGGGTTGTGGGGCTACACCTTC.

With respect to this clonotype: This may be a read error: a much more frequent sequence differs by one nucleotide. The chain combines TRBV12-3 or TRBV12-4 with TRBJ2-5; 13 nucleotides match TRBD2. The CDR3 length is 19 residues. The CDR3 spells CACSLIVLAGGPLQETQYF. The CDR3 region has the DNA TGTGCCTGCAGTTTAATTGTACTAGCGGGGGGGCCGCTCCAAGAGACCCAGTACTTC.

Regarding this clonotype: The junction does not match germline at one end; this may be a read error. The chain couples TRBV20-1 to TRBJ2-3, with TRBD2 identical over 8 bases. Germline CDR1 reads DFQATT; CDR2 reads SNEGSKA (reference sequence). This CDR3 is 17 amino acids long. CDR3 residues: CCARDLYRGGGADTQYF. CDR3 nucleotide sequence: TGCTGTGCTAGAGATCTATACCGGGGGGGCGGGGCAGATACGCAGTATTTT.

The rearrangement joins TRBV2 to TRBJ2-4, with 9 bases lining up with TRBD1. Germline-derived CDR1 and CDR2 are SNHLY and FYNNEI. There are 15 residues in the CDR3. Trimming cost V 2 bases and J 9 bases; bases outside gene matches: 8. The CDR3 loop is CASSEQTGGKFIQYF. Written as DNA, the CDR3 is TGTGCCAGCAGTGAACAAACAGGGGGCAAGTTCATTCAGTACTTC. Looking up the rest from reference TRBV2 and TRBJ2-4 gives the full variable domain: EPEVTQTPSHQVTQMGQEVILRCVPISNHLYFYWYRQILGQKVEFLVSFYNNEISEKSEIFDDQFSVERPDGSNFTLKIRSTKLEDSAMYFCASSEQTGGKFIQYFGAGTRLSVL.

DNA of the CDR3: TGTGCCAGCAGCCGATCCACAGGGGCGGGCACCGGGGAGCTGTTTTTT. The encoded protein is CASSRSTGAGTGELFF. The V gene is TRBV11-2, the J gene TRBJ2-2; 7 bases are a match to TRBD1. CDR1 and CDR2 (germline): SGHAT, FQNNGV. V shed 5 bases and J 4 bases; nucleotides not matched to a gene: 10. The CDR3 runs 16 residues.

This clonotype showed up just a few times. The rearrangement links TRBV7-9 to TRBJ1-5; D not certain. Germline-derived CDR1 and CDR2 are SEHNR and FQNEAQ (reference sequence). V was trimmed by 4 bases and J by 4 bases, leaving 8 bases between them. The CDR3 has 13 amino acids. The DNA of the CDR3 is TGTGCCAGCAGCTCCGGGCCAAATCAGCCCCAGCATTTT. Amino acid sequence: CASSSGPNQPQHF.

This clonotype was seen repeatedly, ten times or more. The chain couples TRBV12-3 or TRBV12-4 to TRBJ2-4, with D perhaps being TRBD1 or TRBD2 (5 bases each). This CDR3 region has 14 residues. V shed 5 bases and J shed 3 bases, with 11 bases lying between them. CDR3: CASSTGTGKNIQYF. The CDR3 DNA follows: TGTGCCAGCAGTACCGGGACGGGCAAAAACATTCAGTACTTC.

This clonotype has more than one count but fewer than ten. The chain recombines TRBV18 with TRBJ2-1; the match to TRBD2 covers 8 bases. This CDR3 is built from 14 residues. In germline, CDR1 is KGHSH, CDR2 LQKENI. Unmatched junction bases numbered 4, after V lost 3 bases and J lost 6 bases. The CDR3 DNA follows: TGTGCCAGCTCACCGGGACTAGATTTCAATGAGCAGTTCTTC. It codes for CASSPGLDFNEQFF.

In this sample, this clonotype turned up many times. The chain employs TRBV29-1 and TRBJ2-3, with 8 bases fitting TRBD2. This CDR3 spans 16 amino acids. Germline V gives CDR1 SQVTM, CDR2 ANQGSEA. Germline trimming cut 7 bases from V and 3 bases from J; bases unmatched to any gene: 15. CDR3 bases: TGCAGCGGTCTGTGGGGCGGGGGGAGTGGTACAGATACGCAGTATTTT. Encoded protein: CSGLWGGGSGTDTQYF.

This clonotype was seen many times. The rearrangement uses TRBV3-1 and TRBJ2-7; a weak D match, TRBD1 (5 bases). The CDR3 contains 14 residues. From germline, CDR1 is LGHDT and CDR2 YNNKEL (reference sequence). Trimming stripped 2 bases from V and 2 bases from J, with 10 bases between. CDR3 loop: CASSQNRMAYEQYV. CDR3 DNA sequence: TGTGCCAGCAGCCAAAACAGGATGGCCTACGAGCAGTACGTC.

The CDR3 DNA reads TGCGCCAGCAGCATCCCTCAGCAAACTCAAGAGACCCAGTACTTC. It translates to CASSIPQQTQETQYF. The chain employs TRBV5-1 and TRBJ2-5; D gene unclear. Germline loops: CDR1 SGHRS, CDR2 YFSETQ. V lost 4 bases, J lost 2 bases, and 15 bases lay in between. This CDR3 has 15 amino acids.

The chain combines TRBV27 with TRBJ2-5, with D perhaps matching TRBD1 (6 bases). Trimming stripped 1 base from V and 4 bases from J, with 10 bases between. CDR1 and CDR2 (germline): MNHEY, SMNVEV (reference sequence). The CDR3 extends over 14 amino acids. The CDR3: CASSLLGAPETQYF. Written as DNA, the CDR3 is TGTGCCAGCAGTTTATTGGGGGCTCCAGAGACCCAGTACTTC.

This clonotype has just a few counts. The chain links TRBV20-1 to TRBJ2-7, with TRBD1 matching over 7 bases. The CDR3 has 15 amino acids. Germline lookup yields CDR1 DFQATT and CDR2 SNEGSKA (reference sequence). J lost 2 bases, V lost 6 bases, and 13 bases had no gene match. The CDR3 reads CSAMGQPDNPYEQYF. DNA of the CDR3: TGCAGTGCCATGGGACAGCCTGACAACCCCTACGAGCAGTACTTC.